This T cell receptor (beta chain) was sequenced in a study of blood T cells in healthy people across ages. The study's findings and limits: Diversity estimated from one million T cells was considered an underestimate.

Together with a sample-barcoded 5' primer, a J-beta primer mix was included in a second PCR lasting roughly 7 to 11 cycles. Each CDR3 protein gets one entry after TCRdb re-called the 5' RACE reads with MiXCR. Among about 1 million distinct CDR3 sequences listed, 45% were seen once. V lost 7 bases and J lost 0; bases outside the gene matches: 13. Germline V CDR1 and CDR2: MNHNS, SASEGT. This CDR3 comprises 18 residues. Details on this clonotype: The antigen remains unidentified.

The chain recombines TRBV6-1 with TRBJ2-1; TRBD2 aligns across 9 bases. The sequenced material came from blood. This sequence was found in a woman aged 60 to 75 in good health. CDR3 in DNA: TGTGCCAGCACCCGCTTGGTAGCGGGAGTGTCCTCCTACAATGAGCAGTTCTTC. It yields the protein CASTRLVAGVSSYNEQFF.